The source of this TCR beta chain is a study of blood T cells in healthy people across ages. Together with a sample-barcoded 5' primer, a J-beta primer mix was included in a second PCR lasting about 7 to 11 cycles. TCRdb reprocessed the 5' RACE reads with MiXCR, giving one entry per CDR3 protein. The data hold around 1,600,000 distinct CDR3 sequences, with roughly 43% observed a single time. There are a few counts of this clonotype. V was trimmed by 6 bases and J by 0 bases, leaving 12 bases between them. CDR1 is SQVTM, CDR2 ANQGSEA, per germline. The CDR3 covers 14 residues. Sequenced input: blood. The sequence was obtained from a woman aged 18-29 years in good health. The rearrangement joins TRBV29-1 to TRBJ2-4; no firm D call. As DNA, the CDR3 is TGCAGCGTCGGCGGCTTACAAGCCAAAAACATTCAGTACTTC. Translated, it gives CSVGGLQAKNIQYF.